Below are 31 T cell receptor beta chains sequenced from a single sample in a study of control samples from healthy donors and cancer patients. Measured with immunoSEQ multiplex PCR; TCRdb has only the in-frame clones, and not every one. Here the sample spans under 200,000 clones, about 93% being singletons. Sequencing used blood. All receptors come from an older woman in good health.

The V gene is TRBV5-1, the J gene TRBJ1-1; D is uncertain. V lost 7 bases and J lost 1, with 8 bases in between. Germline CDR1 is SGHRS and CDR2 is YFSETQ. This CDR3 has 12 residues. The CDR3 is CASSDPNTEAFF. DNA for the CDR3: TGCGCCAGCTCAGACCCGAACACTGAAGCTTTCTTT.

The genes are TRBV11-2 and TRBJ1-2, with D possibly being TRBD1 (6 bases). The germline gives CDR1 SGHAT, CDR2 FQNNGV. The CDR3 contains 12 residues. Trimming shortened V by 2 bases and J by 8 bases, and 9 bases separated the two germline ends. CDR3 sequence reads: CASSLQGRGYTF. The CDR3 nucleotides are TGTGCCAGCAGCTTACAGGGGCGCGGCTACACCTTC.

The chain is built from TRBV7-2 and TRBJ1-1; the D gene is possibly TRBD1 (5 bases). The V gene's germline CDR1 is SGHTA and CDR2 FQGNSA. CDR3 length: 14 residues. The V and J ends lost 7 bases and 2 bases respectively, with 14 bases between them. The CDR3 nucleotides read TGTGCCAGCACCTCCGGAGGGGCAAACACTGAAGCTTTCTTT. Amino acids: CASTSGGANTEAFF.

This chain joins TRBV11-2 and TRBJ1-4; D unresolved. The CDR3 spans 11 residues. The V and J ends lost 4 bases and 3 bases respectively, with 0 bases between them. Germline assignment: CDR1 SGHAT and CDR2 FQNNGV. The CDR3 spells CASSSNEKLFF. The CDR3 DNA is TGTGCCAGCAGCTCTAATGAAAAACTGTTTTTT.

The chain links TRBV7-9 to TRBJ1-6; perhaps TRBD1 as D (5 bases). V was trimmed by 0 bases and J by 5 bases, leaving 14 bases between them. This CDR3 contains 17 residues. The V gene's germline CDR1 is SEHNR and CDR2 FQNEAQ (reference sequence). DNA of the CDR3: TGTGCCAGCAGCTTAGCACGCCTGGGACGGGATAATTCACCCCTCCACTTT. Encoded protein: CASSLARLGRDNSPLHF.

The rearrangement joins TRBV5-1 to TRBJ1-6; unclear D gene. Germline values: CDR1 SGHRS, CDR2 YFSETQ. With 4 bases removed from V and 5 bases from J, the gap between germline ends came to 16 bases. CDR3 length: 16 amino acids. The CDR3 spells CASSPDPGSHNSPLHF. Written as DNA, the CDR3 is TGCGCCAGCAGCCCAGACCCCGGGAGCCATAATTCACCCCTCCACTTT.

The chain is built from TRBV5-1 and TRBJ1-3; weak D call: TRBD1 (6 bases). This CDR3 is built from 17 residues. The germline V gene has CDR1 SGHRS and CDR2 YFSETQ. Deletions cut 4 bases from V and 4 bases from J, with 21 bases between. The CDR3 here is CASSGMGQGTSGNTIYF. The CDR3 DNA reads TGCGCCAGCAGCGGCATGGGGCAGGGGACTTCAGGAAACACCATATATTTT. Together with reference TRBV5-1 and TRBJ1-3, the CDR3 gives the full variable domain: KAGVTQTPRYLIKTRGQQVTLSCSPISGHRSVSWYQQTPGQGLQFLFEYFSETQRNKGNFPGRFSGRQFSNSRSEMNVSTLELGDSALYLCASSGMGQGTSGNTIYFGEGSWLTVV.

This chain uses TRBV4-1 with TRBJ1-3; TRBD1 matches at 7 bases. V dropped 0 bases and J dropped 1; count of bases not matched to a gene: 6. Germline V gene sequence: CDR1 MGHRA, CDR2 YSYEKL. The CDR3 runs to 17 residues. The CDR3 here is CASSQEGSTGSGNTIYF. CDR3 coding DNA: TGCGCCAGCAGCCAAGAAGGATCGACAGGGTCTGGAAACACCATATATTTT.

The rearrangement joins TRBV6-2 or TRBV6-3 to TRBJ1-2; 9 bases are a match to TRBD1. Germline CDR1 MNHEY, CDR2 SVGEGT. The CDR3 covers 16 residues. Unmatched junction bases numbered 8, after V lost 6 bases and J lost 0 bases. CDR3 DNA: TGTGCCAGCAGGCCTTCTCGGGACAGGGCTAACTATGGCTACACCTTC. The encoded protein is CASRPSRDRANYGYTF.

V and J are TRBV4-3 and TRBJ1-4; 7 bases are a match to TRBD1. Germline CDR1 reads LGHNA; CDR2 reads YSLEER. V gave up 4 bases and J gave up 4 bases; unmatched junction bases: 6. The CDR3 consists of 15 residues. This CDR3 is CASSPPGQSNEKLFF. In nucleotides, the CDR3 is TGCGCCAGCAGCCCGCCGGGACAGAGTAATGAAAAACTGTTTTTT.

The genes are TRBV5-1 and TRBJ2-3, with a possible D match to TRBD2 (6 bases). V dropped 4 bases and J dropped 11 bases, with 17 bases sitting between them. The CDR3 has 13 amino acids. Germline CDR1 and CDR2: SGHRS and YFSETQ. CDR3 amino acids: CASSRLGGEKQYF. The CDR3 DNA follows: TGCGCCAGCAGCCGACTAGGCGGAGAGAAGCAGTATTTT. Based on the CDR3 plus reference TRBV5-1 and TRBJ2-3, the full variable domain is KAGVTQTPRYLIKTRGQQVTLSCSPISGHRSVSWYQQTPGQGLQFLFEYFSETQRNKGNFPGRFSGRQFSNSRSEMNVSTLELGDSALYLCASSRLGGEKQYFGPGTRLTVL.

J is TRBJ1-2 and V is TRBV10-3, with TRBD1 identical over 7 bases. J was trimmed by 4 bases and V by 6 bases; bases with no gene match: 8. CDR1 and CDR2 from the germline V gene are ENHRY and SYGVKD. This CDR3 has 14 residues. Here the CDR3 reads CAIRADREAYGYTF. The CDR3 nucleotides are TGTGCCATCAGGGCCGACAGGGAGGCCTATGGCTACACCTTC.

The rearrangement joins TRBV9 to TRBJ2-7; the match to TRBD1 covers 9 bases. V lost 3 bases and J lost 3; bases outside the gene matches: 10. The CDR3 sequence is 16 residues long. CDR1 is SGDLS and CDR2 is YYNGEE in the germline V gene. CDR3 sequence: CASSALGTGGSYEQYF. The CDR3 bases are TGTGCCAGCAGCGCCCTGGGAACAGGGGGCAGCTACGAGCAGTACTTC.

In this sample, this clone turned up once. This chain uses TRBV5-1 with TRBJ2-1, with D uncertain. This CDR3 is 15 amino acids long. Trimming stripped 3 bases from V and 0 bases from J, with 10 bases between. Germline V lookup: CDR1 SGHRS, CDR2 YFSETQ. The CDR3 DNA is TGCGCCAGCAGCTCGGTCTCGAGCTCCTACAATGAGCAGTTCTTC. Amino acid sequence: CASSSVSSSYNEQFF. Full variable domain (outside the CDR3, taken from reference TRBV5-1 and TRBJ2-1): KAGVTQTPRYLIKTRGQQVTLSCSPISGHRSVSWYQQTPGQGLQFLFEYFSETQRNKGNFPGRFSGRQFSNSRSEMNVSTLELGDSALYLCASSSVSSSYNEQFFGPGTRLTVL.

The V call is TRBV5-8, the J call TRBJ2-7, with 9 nucleotides matching TRBD1. Losses at the gene ends were 4 bases for V and 6 bases for J; bases not matched to a gene: 11. The CDR3 has 15 residues. Germline CDR1 SGHTS, CDR2 YDEGEE. The CDR3 is CASSRGSGQGSEQYF. CDR3 nucleotide sequence: TGTGCCAGCAGCAGAGGGTCGGGACAGGGTTCCGAGCAGTACTTC.

The J gene is TRBJ2-7, the V gene TRBV9, with D unclear. The germline V and J ends were trimmed by 0 bases and 1 base, with 2 bases remaining between them. From germline, CDR1 is SGDLS and CDR2 YYNGEE. The CDR3 consists of 12 residues. This CDR3 is CASSVGSYEQYF. The CDR3 DNA sequence: TGTGCCAGCAGCGTAGGTTCCTACGAGCAGTACTTC.

The sample holds one count of this clone. V usage is TRBV7-8 and J usage is TRBJ2-7, with 7 bases lining up with TRBD1. After removal of 5 bases from V and 9 bases from J, the junction contained 10 bases not matched to a gene. CDR1 is SGHVS and CDR2 is FQNEAQ in the germline V gene. This CDR3 contains 13 residues. CDR3 amino acids: CASSTGQEEVQYF. DNA of the CDR3: TGTGCCAGCAGCACCGGACAGGAGGAGGTGCAGTACTTC. Supplemented by reference TRBV7-8 and TRBJ2-7, the full variable domain reads GAGVSQSPRYKVAKRGQDVALRCDPISGHVSLFWYQQALGQGPEFLTYFQNEAQLDKSGLPSDRFFAERPEGSVSTLKIQRTQQEDSAVYLCASSTGQEEVQYFGPGTRLTVT.

The chain employs TRBV29-1 and TRBJ1-4, with 8 bases identical to TRBD1. This CDR3 contains 17 residues. The junction had 10 bases not matched to a gene; V was cut back by 4 bases and J by 0 bases. CDR1 and CDR2 (germline): SQVTM, ANQGSEA. As DNA, the CDR3 is TGCAGCGTTGCAGGGACAGGAGGGAGTGCAACTAATGAAAAACTGTTTTTT. Amino acids: CSVAGTGGSATNEKLFF.

The chain employs TRBV27 and TRBJ1-3, with D unresolved. V lost 3 bases to trimming and J lost 1 base, with 7 bases between them. The CDR3 loop spans 14 amino acids. Germline loops: CDR1 MNHEY, CDR2 SMNVEV (reference sequence). This CDR3 is CASSFGSSGNTIYF. In DNA, the CDR3 is TGTGCCAGCAGTTTCGGGTCTTCTGGAAACACCATATATTTT.

This clone ranks as medium-sized. The chain has TRBV9 and TRBJ2-3, with D perhaps matching TRBD1 (5 bases). The CDR3 spans 15 residues. V lost 0 bases, J lost 2 bases, and 10 bases lay in between. CDR1 and CDR2 from the germline V gene are SGDLS and YYNGEE. The CDR3 sequence: CASSVEGAHTDTQYF. The CDR3 DNA reads as TGTGCCAGCAGCGTAGAAGGGGCCCACACAGATACGCAGTATTTT.

A word on this clone: The same CDR3 can be traced to other DNA sequences in this sample. The chain couples TRBV9 to TRBJ1-4; D is unclear. CDR1 and CDR2 (germline): SGDLS, YYNGEE. This CDR3 region has 14 residues. The V and J ends lost 0 bases and 4 bases respectively, with 7 bases between them. CDR3 nucleotides: TGTGCCAGCAGCGTAGAGGGCGGTAATGAAAAACTGTTTTTT. Amino acid sequence: CASSVEGGNEKLFF.

This chain joins TRBV5-4 and TRBJ1-1; TRBD1 is a possible D gene (6 bases). The CDR3 extends over 15 amino acids. Germline V gene data show CDR1 as SGHNT and CDR2 as YYREEE (reference sequence). The V end lost 0 bases, the J end lost 6 bases, and 15 bases lay between the germline ends. CDR3 in amino acids: CASSLAQGPVAEAFF. The CDR3 DNA reads TGTGCCAGCAGCTTGGCCCAGGGGCCCGTTGCTGAAGCTTTCTTT.

The sample holds one count of this clone. The chain joins TRBV7-8 to TRBJ2-5, with TRBD2 matching 12 bases. CDR1 is SGHVS, CDR2 FQNEAQ, per germline. V shed 6 bases and J 1 base; nucleotides not matched to a gene: 3. This CDR3 has 15 residues. The CDR3 is CASSTSGGLQETQYF. CDR3 sequence (DNA): TGTGCCAGCAGTACTAGCGGGGGGCTCCAAGAGACCCAGTACTTC.

Of note for this clone: Compared with germline, one end of the junction differs, possibly owing to a read error. For the CDR3, the DNA is TGTGCCAGCAGCTTAGGGCAGACTAAGGTTTCTTTT. Residues: CASSLGQTKVSF. The chain uses TRBV13 and TRBJ1-6; no clear D gene. The CDR3 has 12 amino acids. Germline lookup yields CDR1 PRHDT and CDR2 FYEKMQ (reference sequence).

V is TRBV5-3 and J is TRBJ1-2; 9 bases map to TRBD1. TRBV5-3 has ORF status, its function being uncertain. The CDR3 has 19 amino acids. Trimming removed 4 bases from V and 0 bases from J; junction bases left unmatched: 16. The CDR3 protein is CARSSDLWDREDTNYGYTF. CDR3 DNA sequence: TGTGCCAGAAGCAGTGACCTATGGGACAGGGAAGATACTAACTATGGCTACACCTTC.

The V gene is TRBV5-1, the J gene TRBJ1-2; 7 nucleotides match TRBD1. CDR1 is SGHRS, CDR2 YFSETQ, per germline. V lost 4 bases and J lost 4; bases outside the gene matches: 7. The CDR3 length is 14 residues. CDR3 loop: CASSVDRPSYGYTF. CDR3 in DNA: TGCGCCAGCAGCGTGGACAGGCCTTCCTATGGCTACACCTTC.

This clone was counted only a few times. The J gene is TRBJ2-7, the V gene TRBV4-1; D is possibly TRBD2 (5 bases). Germline-derived CDR1 and CDR2 are MGHRA and YSYEKL. This CDR3 spans 14 amino acids. V lost 2 bases and J lost 6, with 14 bases in between. Here the CDR3 DNA reads TGCGCCAGCAGCCAATATCGGGATTCGTTCGAGCAGTACTTC. This translates into CASSQYRDSFEQYF.

V is TRBV12-5 and J is TRBJ1-2; maybe TRBD1 (6 bases). This CDR3 comprises 13 residues. Trimming took off 1 base at V and 5 bases at J, with 8 bases between the two ends. CDR1 is LGHNT and CDR2 is FRNRAP in the germline V gene. CDR3 coding DNA: TGTGCTAGTGGTTTGGGCAGGGGATATGGCTACACCTTC. Translating gives CASGLGRGYGYTF.

This sequence joins TRBV2 and TRBJ1-6; tentatively, D is TRBD1 (6 bases). Trimming took off 6 bases at V and 6 bases at J, with 15 bases between the two ends. From germline, CDR1 is SNHLY and CDR2 FYNNEI. The CDR3 spans 15 residues. In DNA form, the CDR3 reads TGTGCCAGCAGGGATACAGGGTTCTCTAATTCACCCCTCCACTTT. Protein sequence: CASRDTGFSNSPLHF. Using reference TRBV2 and TRBJ1-6 for the parts outside the CDR3, the full variable domain is EPEVTQTPSHQVTQMGQEVILRCVPISNHLYFYWYRQILGQKVEFLVSFYNNEISEKSEIFDDQFSVERPDGSNFTLKIRSTKLEDSAMYFCASRDTGFSNSPLHFGNGTRLTVT.

The chain recombines TRBV19 with TRBJ1-5, with D unresolved. V was shortened by 4 bases and J by 3 bases, with 13 bases between the two germline ends. This CDR3 contains 15 residues. Looked up from germline, CDR1 is LNHDA and CDR2 is SQIVND (reference sequence). CDR3 protein: CASSKAAVNNQPQHF. The CDR3 DNA is TGTGCCAGTAGTAAGGCGGCGGTGAACAATCAGCCCCAGCATTTT.

The genes are TRBV3-1 (or the pseudogene TRBV3-2) and TRBJ1-1; maybe TRBD1 (5 bases). The CDR3 spans 13 residues. The germline V gene encodes CDR1 LGHDT and CDR2 YNNKEL (reference sequence). Between the trimmed V and J ends, which lost 4 bases and 5 bases, there was a span of 11 bases. Here the CDR3 reads CASSRRVWTEAFF. As DNA, the CDR3 is TGTGCCAGCAGCCGCAGGGTTTGGACTGAAGCTTTCTTT.